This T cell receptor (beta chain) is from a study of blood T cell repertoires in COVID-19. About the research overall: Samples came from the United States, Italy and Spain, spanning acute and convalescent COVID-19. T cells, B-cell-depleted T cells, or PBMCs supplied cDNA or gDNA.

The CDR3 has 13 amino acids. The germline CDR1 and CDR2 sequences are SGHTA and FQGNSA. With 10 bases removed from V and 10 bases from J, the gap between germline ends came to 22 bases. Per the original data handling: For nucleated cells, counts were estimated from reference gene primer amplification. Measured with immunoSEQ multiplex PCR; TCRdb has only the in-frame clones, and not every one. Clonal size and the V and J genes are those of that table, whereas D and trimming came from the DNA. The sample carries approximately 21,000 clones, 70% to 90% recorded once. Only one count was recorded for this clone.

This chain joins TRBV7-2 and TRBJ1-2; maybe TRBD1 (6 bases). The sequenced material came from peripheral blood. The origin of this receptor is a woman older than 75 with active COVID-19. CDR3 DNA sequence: TGTGCCATCCTCGCATGGGGGGGCCCAATCTACACCTTC. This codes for CAILAWGGPIYTF.